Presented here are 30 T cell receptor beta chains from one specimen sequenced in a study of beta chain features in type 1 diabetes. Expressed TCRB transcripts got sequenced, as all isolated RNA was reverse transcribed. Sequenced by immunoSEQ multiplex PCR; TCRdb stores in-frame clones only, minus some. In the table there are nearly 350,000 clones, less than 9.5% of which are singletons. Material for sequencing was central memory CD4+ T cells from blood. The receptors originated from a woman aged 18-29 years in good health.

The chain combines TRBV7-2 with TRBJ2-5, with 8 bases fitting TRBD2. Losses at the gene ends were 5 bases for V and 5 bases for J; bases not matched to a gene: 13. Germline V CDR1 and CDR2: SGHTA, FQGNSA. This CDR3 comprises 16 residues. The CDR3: CASSQGLTGGYETQYF. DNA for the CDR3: TGTGCCAGCAGCCAAGGTCTGACGGGAGGGTATGAGACCCAGTACTTC.

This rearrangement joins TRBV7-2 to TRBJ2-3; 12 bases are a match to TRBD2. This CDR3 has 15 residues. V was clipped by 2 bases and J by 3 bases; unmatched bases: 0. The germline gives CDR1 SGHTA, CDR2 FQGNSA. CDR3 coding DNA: TGTGCCAGCAGCTTAACTAGCGGGAGGACAGATACGCAGTATTTT. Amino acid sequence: CASSLTSGRTDTQYF.

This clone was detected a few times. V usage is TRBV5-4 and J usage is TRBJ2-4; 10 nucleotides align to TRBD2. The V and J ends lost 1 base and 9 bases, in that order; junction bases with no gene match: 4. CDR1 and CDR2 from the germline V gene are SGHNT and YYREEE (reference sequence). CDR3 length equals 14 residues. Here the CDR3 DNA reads TGTGCCAGCAGCTTGAGCGGGGGGGGCACCATTCAGTACTTC. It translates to CASSLSGGGTIQYF.

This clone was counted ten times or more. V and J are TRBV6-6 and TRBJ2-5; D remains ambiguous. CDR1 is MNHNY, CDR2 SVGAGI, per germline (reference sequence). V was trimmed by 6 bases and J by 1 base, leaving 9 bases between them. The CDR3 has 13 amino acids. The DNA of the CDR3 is TGTGCCAGCAGCGACATAGCCCAAGAGACCCAGTACTTC. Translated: CASSDIAQETQYF.

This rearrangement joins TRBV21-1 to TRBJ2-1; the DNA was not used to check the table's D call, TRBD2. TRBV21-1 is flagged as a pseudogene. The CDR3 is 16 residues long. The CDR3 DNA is TGTGCCAGCAGCGAAGGGCAAGCCGGGACTCGGAATGAGCAGTTCTTC. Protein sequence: CASSEGQAGTRNEQFF.

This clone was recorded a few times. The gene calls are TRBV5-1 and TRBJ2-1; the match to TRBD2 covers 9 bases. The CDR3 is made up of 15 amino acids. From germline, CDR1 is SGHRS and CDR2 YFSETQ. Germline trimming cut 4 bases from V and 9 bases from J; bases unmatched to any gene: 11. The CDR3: CASSGQSPGLAEQFF. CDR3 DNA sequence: TGCGCCAGCAGCGGACAGTCGCCGGGACTAGCTGAGCAGTTCTTC. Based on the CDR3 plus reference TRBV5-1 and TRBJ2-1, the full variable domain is KAGVTQTPRYLIKTRGQQVTLSCSPISGHRSVSWYQQTPGQGLQFLFEYFSETQRNKGNFPGRFSGRQFSNSRSEMNVSTLELGDSALYLCASSGQSPGLAEQFFGPGTRLTVL.

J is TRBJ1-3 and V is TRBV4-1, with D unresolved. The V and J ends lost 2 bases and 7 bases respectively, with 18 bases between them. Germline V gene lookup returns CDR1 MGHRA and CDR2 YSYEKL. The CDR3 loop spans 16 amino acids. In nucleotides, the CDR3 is TGCGCCAGCAGCCAATTTCGGGGTATTGTTGCGAACACCATATATTTT. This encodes CASSQFRGIVANTIYF.

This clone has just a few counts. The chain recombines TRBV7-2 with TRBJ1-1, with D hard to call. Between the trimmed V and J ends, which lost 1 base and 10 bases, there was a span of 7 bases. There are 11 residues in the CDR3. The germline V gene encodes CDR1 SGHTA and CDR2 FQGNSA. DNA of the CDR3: TGTGCCAGCAGCTTAGTGGCCGGAGCTTTCTTT. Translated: CASSLVAGAFF.

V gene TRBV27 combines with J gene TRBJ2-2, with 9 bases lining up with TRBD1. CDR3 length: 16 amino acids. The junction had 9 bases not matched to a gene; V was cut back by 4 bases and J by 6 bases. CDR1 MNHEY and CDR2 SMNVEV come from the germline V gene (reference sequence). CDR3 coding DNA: TGTGCCAGCAGTTCACAGGGGGCAGAAAGTGCCGGGGAGCTGTTTTTT. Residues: CASSSQGAESAGELFF.

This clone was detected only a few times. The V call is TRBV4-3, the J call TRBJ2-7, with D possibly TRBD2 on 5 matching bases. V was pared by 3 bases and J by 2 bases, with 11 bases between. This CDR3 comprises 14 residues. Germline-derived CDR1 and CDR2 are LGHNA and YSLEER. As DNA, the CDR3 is TGCGCCAGCAGCCAGGGGAGTAATGCCTACGAGCAGTACTTC. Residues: CASSQGSNAYEQYF.

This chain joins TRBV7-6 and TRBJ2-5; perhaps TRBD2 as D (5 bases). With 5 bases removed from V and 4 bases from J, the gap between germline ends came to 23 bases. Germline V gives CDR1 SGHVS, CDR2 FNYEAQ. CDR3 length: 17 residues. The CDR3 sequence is CASSAMASGGLGETQYF. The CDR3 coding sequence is TGTGCCAGCAGCGCCATGGCCAGCGGTGGATTAGGAGAGACCCAGTACTTC. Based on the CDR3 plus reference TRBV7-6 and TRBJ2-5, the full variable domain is GAGVSQSPRYKVTKRGQDVALRCDPISGHVSLYWYRQALGQGPEFLTYFNYEAQQDKSGLPNDRFSAERPEGSISTLTIQRTEQRDSAMYRCASSAMASGGLGETQYFGPGTRLLVL.

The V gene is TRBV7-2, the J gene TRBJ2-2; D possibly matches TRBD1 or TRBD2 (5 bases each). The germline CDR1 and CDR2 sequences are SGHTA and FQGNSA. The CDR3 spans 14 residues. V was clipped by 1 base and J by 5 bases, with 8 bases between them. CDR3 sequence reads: CASSLDWGTGELFF. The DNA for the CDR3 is TGTGCCAGCAGCTTAGACTGGGGGACCGGGGAGCTGTTTTTT.

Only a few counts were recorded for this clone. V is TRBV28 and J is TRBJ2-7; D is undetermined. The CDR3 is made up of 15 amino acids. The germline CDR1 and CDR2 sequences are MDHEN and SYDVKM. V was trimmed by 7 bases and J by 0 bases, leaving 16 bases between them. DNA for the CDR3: TGTGCCAGCAAATCGGCGGAGCCCGGCTCCTACGAGCAGTACTTC. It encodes CASKSAEPGSYEQYF.

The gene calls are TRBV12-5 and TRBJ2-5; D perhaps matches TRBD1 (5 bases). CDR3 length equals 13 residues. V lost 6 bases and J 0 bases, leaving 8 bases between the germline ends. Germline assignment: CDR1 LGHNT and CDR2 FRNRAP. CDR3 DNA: TGTGCTAGTGGCTCAGGGCACCAAGAGACCCAGTACTTC. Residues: CASGSGHQETQYF.

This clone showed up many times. The CDR3 loop is CASSTGLNQPQHF. Here the CDR3 DNA reads TGTGCCAGCAGCACCGGGCTCAATCAGCCCCAGCATTTT. This chain links TRBV28 with TRBJ1-5; D unclear. V lost 6 bases, J lost 3 bases, and 9 bases lay in between. The CDR3 covers 13 residues. Germline-derived CDR1 and CDR2 are MDHEN and SYDVKM.

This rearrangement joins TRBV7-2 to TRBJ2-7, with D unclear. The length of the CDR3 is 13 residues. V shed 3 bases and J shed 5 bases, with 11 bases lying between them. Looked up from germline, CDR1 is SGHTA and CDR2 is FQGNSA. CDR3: CASSFRAGDEQYF. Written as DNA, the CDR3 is TGTGCCAGCAGCTTTCGAGCTGGGGACGAGCAGTACTTC. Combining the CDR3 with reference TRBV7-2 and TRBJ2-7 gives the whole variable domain GAGVSQSPSNKVTEKGKDVELRCDPISGHTALYWYRQSLGQGLEFLIYFQGNSAPDKSGLPSDRFSAERTGGSVSTLTIQRTQQEDSAVYLCASSFRAGDEQYFGPGTRLTVT.

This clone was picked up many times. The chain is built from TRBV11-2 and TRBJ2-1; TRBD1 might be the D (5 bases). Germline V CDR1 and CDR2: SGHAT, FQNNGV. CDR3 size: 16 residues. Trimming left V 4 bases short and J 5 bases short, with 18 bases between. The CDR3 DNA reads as TGTGCCAGCAGCTCCACAGGTTGGGGCATAAACAATGAGCAGTTCTTC. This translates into CASSSTGWGINNEQFF.

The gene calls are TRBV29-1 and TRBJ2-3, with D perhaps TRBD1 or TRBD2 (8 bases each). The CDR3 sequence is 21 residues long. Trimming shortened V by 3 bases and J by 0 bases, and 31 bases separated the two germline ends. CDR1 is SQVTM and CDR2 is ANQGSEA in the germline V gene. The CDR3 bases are TGCAGCGTTGATGGGACAGGAATCCGAACTAGCGGAGTAACTAGCACAGATACGCAGTATTTT. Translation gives CSVDGTGIRTSGVTSTDTQYF.

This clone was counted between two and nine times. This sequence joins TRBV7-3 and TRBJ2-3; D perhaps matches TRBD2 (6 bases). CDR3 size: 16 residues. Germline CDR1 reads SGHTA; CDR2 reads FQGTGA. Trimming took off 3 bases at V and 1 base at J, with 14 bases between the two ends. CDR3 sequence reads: CASSFGGPRGTDTQYF. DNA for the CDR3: TGTGCCAGCAGCTTCGGAGGGCCAAGGGGCACAGATACGCAGTATTTT.

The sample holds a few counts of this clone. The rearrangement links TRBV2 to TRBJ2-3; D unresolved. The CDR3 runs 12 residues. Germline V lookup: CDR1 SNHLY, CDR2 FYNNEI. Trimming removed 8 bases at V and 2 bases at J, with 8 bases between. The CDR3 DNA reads TGTGCCAGCGGTCCATTCACAGATACGCAGTATTTT. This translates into CASGPFTDTQYF.

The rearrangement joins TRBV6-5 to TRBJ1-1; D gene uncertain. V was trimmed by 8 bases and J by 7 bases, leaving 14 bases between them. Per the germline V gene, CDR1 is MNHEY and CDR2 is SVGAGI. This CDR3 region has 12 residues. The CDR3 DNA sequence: TGTGCCAGCGCCTTTACCTACGGTGAAGCTTTCTTT. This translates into CASAFTYGEAFF.

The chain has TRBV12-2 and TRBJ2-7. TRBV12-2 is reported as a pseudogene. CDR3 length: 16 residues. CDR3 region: CASRLQDPDLHYEQYF. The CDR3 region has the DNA TGTGCAAGTCGCTTACAGGACCCCGACCTGCACTACGAGCAGTACTTC.

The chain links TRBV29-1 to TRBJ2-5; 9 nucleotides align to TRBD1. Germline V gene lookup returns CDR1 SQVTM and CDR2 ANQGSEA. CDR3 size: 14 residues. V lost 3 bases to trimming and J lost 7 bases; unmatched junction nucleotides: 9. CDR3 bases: TGCAGCGTTGATGGGGACAGGGTCGATGGGACCCAGTACTTC. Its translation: CSVDGDRVDGTQYF.

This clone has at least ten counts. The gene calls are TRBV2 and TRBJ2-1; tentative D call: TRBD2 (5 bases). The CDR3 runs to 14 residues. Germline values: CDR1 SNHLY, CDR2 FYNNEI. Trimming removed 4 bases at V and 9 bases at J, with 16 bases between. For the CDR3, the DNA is TGTGCCAGCAGTGGGGTCCCACTAGACGTTGAGCAGTTCTTC. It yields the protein CASSGVPLDVEQFF. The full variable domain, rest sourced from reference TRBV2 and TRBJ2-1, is EPEVTQTPSHQVTQMGQEVILRCVPISNHLYFYWYRQILGQKVEFLVSFYNNEISEKSEIFDDQFSVERPDGSNFTLKIRSTKLEDSAMYFCASSGVPLDVEQFFGPGTRLTVL.

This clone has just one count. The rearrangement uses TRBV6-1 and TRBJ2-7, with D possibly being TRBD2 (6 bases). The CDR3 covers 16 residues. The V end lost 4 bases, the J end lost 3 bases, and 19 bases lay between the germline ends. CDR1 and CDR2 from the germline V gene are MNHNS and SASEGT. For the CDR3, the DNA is TGTGCCAGCAGTGTCTCTACCGGGACTCAGAACTACGAGCAGTACTTC. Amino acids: CASSVSTGTQNYEQYF.

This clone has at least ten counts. CDR3 DNA sequence: TGTGCCAGCGGCCGAGAGACCCAAGACATTCAGTACTTC. It codes for CASGRETQDIQYF. V usage is TRBV7-9 and J usage is TRBJ2-4; D is unresolved. Per the germline V gene, CDR1 is SEHNR and CDR2 is FQNEAQ (reference sequence). V dropped 8 bases and J dropped 8 bases, with 16 bases sitting between them. The CDR3 totals 13 residues.

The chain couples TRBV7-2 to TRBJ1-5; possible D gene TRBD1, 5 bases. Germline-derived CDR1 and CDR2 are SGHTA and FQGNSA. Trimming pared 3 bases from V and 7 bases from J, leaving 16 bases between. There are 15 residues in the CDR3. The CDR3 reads CASSFRDRWDQPQHF. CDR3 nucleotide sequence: TGTGCCAGCAGCTTCCGGGACCGCTGGGACCAGCCCCAGCATTTT.

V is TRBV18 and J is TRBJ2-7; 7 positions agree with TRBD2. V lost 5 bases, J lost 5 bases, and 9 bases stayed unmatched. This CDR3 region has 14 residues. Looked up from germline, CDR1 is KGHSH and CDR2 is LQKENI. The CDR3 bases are TGTGCCAGCTCAGGAGCAGGCGGGAGAAACGAGCAGTACTTC. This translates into CASSGAGGRNEQYF.

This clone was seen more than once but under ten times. DNA of the CDR3: TGTGCCAGCTCACCACGGGAGGAGAGGACTGAAGCTTTCTTT. Encoded protein: CASSPREERTEAFF. The chain uses TRBV18 and TRBJ1-1; D call uncertain. This CDR3 is 14 amino acids long. The germline V gene encodes CDR1 KGHSH and CDR2 LQKENI. Between the trimmed V and J ends, which lost 1 base and 5 bases, there was a span of 11 bases.

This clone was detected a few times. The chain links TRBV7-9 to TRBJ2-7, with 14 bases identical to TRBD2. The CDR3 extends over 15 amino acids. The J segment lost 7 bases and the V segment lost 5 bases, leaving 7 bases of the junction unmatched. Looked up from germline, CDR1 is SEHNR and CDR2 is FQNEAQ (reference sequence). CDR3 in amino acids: CASSPKGLAGEEQYF. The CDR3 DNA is TGTGCCAGCAGCCCAAAGGGACTAGCGGGAGAGGAGCAGTACTTC.